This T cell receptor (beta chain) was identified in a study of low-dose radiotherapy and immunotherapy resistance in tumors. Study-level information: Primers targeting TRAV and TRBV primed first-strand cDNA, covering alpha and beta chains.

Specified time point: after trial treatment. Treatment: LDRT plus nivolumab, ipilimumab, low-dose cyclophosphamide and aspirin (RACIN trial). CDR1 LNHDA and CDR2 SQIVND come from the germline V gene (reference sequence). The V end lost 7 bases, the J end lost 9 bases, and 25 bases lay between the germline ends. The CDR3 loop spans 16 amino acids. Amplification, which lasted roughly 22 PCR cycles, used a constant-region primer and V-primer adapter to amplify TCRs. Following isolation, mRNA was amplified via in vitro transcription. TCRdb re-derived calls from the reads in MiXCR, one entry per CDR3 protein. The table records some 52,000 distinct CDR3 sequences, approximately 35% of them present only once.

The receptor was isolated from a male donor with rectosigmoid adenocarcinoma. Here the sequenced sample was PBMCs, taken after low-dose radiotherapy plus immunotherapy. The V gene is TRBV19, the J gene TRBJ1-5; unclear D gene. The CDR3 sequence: CASTGVGARSDLPQHF. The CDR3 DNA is TGTGCCAGTACGGGTGTGGGAGCGAGGAGCGATCTGCCCCAGCATTTT.